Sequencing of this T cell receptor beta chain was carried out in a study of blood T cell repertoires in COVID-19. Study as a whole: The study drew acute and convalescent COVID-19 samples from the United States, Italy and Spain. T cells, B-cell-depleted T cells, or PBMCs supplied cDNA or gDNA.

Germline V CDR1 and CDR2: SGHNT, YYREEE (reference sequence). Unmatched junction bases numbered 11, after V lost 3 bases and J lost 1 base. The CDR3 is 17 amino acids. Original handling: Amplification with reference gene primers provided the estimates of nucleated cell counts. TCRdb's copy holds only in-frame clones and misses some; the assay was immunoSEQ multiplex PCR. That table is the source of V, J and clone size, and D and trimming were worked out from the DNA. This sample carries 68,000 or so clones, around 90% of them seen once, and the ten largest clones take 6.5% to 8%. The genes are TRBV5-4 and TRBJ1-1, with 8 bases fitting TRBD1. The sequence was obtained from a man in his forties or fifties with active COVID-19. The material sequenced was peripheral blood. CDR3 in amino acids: CASSSPGQGTRNTEAFF. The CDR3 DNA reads TGTGCCAGCAGCTCCCCCGGACAGGGCACGAGGAACACTGAAGCTTTCTTT.